A selection of T cell receptor beta chains follows, all from one sample in a study of T cell responses to AZD1222 COVID-19 vaccine. Data came from immunoSEQ multiplex PCR; TCRdb stores just in-frame clones and leaves some out. The sample lists more than 140,000 clones; approximately 88% were seen once. The sequencing used peripheral blood, collected on day 0 of MenACWY control vaccination. The receptors derive from an adult in good health. The CDR3 runs from the conserved cysteine through the conserved F or W. A D gene is named only where the DNA matches it firmly. Expanded clones get a size class; other rows say once, few or many, or leave the size out.

- | TRBD1 | TRBJ1-2 | TRBV6-1 | TGTGCCAGCAGTGAGGGAGGGGGCGTTAACTATGGCTACACCTTC | CASSEGGGVNYGYTF
- | - | TRBJ2-7 | TRBV27 | TGTGCCAGCAGCCCATATGGGGTTGAGTACGAGCAGTACTTC | CASSPYGVEYEQYF
- | TRBD2 | TRBJ2-7 | TRBV6-5 | TGTGCCAGCAGCCTAGCGGGCTTCGAGCAGTACTTC | CASSLAGFEQYF
- | TRBD1 | TRBJ1-5 | TRBV2 | TGTGCCAGCAGTGTACAGGGGGTCTGGCAGCCCCAGCATTTT | CASSVQGVWQPQHF
- | - | TRBJ2-1 | TRBV3-1/TRBV3-2 | TGTGCCAGCAGCCCCTTTCGGGCGGGCGGCCAAAATGAGCAGTTCTTC | CASSPFRAGGQNEQFF
- | TRBD1 | TRBJ1-4 | TRBV2 | TGTGCCAGCAGCCAAAGGGGACAGGGGCTTAATGAAAAACTGTTTTTT | CASSQRGQGLNEKLFF
once | - | TRBJ1-3 | TRBV19 | TGTGCCAGTACTCCGGACTCTGGAAACACCATATATTTT | CASTPDSGNTIYF
- | TRBD1 | TRBJ1-4 | TRBV4-3 | TGCGCCAGCAGCCAAGATACGGGGACAGGGGTAAGGGAAAAACTGTTTTTT | CASSQDTGTGVREKLFF
- | TRBD2 | TRBJ2-2 | TRBV27 | TGTGCCAGCAGTATCAGCGGGAGACAGACCGGGGAGCTGTTTTTT | CASSISGRQTGELFF
- | - | TRBJ2-3 | TRBV5-4 | TGTGCCAGCCAAAATCGGACAGAACACACAGATACGCAGTATTTT | CASQNRTEHTDTQYF
- | TRBD2 | TRBJ2-1 | TRBV4-3 | TGCGCCAGCAGCCAGGAATATCGGGACTATTACAATGAGCAGTTCTTC | CASSQEYRDYYNEQFF
- | - | TRBJ2-1 | TRBV7-9 | TGTGCCAGCAGCCGCCGGGGGAATGAGCAGTTCTTC | CASSRRGNEQFF
- | - | TRBJ1-1 | TRBV7-6 | TGTGCCAGCAGCTTATTGGGGGGAGGCACTGAAGCTTTCTTT | CASSLLGGGTEAFF
- | - | TRBJ2-7 | TRBV5-1 | TGCGCCAGCAGCCGGATGGCCGGGACCGGAGCCTACGAGCAGTACTTC | CASSRMAGTGAYEQYF
- | TRBD2 | TRBJ2-4 | TRBV7-2 | TGTGCCAGCAGCACCGGGACTAGCGGATTAGCCAAAAACATTCAGTACTTC | CASSTGTSGLAKNIQYF
- | - | TRBJ2-1 | TRBV24-1 | TGTGCCACCAGTGATCCCCGGGACGGAGGATCCTACAATGAGCAGTTCTTC | CATSDPRDGGSYNEQFF
- | TRBD2 | TRBJ2-7 | TRBV5-1 | TGCGCCAGCAGCCCCGGGACTAGCGGGACCATGAACGAGCAGTACTTC | CASSPGTSGTMNEQYF
- | TRBD2 | TRBJ2-1 | TRBV4-3 | TGCGCCAGCAGCCAATATTCGGCGGGAGGGCCTGGTAGGGAGCAGTTCTTC | CASSQYSAGGPGREQFF
- | - | TRBJ2-7 | TRBV9 | TGTGCCAGCAGCGTAGATTTCAGTTCCTACGAGCAGTACTTC | CASSVDFSSYEQYF
- | TRBD2 | TRBJ2-1 | TRBV7-7 | TGTGCTAGCAGCTTAGTTACCAAGGCTAGCGGTGAGCAGTTCTTC | CASSLVTKASGEQFF
- | - | TRBJ2-7 | TRBV4-3 | TGCGCCAGCAGCCAAGGCTATCAGGGACCTTATCGGGAGCAGTACTTC | CASSQGYQGPYREQYF
- | - | TRBJ1-6 | TRBV25-1 | TGTGCCAGCAGTGAAATCGGGGGAGGTAATTCACCCCTCCACTTT | CASSEIGGGNSPLHF
few | - | TRBJ2-7 | TRBV19 | TGTGCCAGTAGCGGCAGGGGCGATCCTCGCGAGCAGTACTTC | CASSGRGDPREQYF
- | TRBD1 | TRBJ1-1 | TRBV7-2 | TGTGCCAGCAGGGAACAGGGGTGGGAGGCTTTCTTT | CASREQGWEAFF
- | - | TRBJ2-5 | TRBV6-2/TRBV6-3 | TGTGCCAGCAGTTACCTGGGACAAGAGACCCAGTACTTC | CASSYLGQETQYF
- | - | TRBJ1-3 | TRBV5-1 | TGCGCCAGCAGCTTGGCCGTGGGGAGTCCTGGAAACACCATATATTTT | CASSLAVGSPGNTIYF
- | TRBD1 | TRBJ1-5 | TRBV18 | TGTGCCAGCTCACCAGGCAGGGGGCAAGGCAATCAGCCCCAGCATTTT | CASSPGRGQGNQPQHF
- | - | TRBJ1-1 | TRBV7-6 | TGTGCCAGCAGGGGGTACAGGGACACTGAAGCTTTCTTT | CASRGYRDTEAFF